The 13 T cell receptor beta chains presented below share a single source sample, sequenced in a study of shared clonotypes between healthy human individuals. Measured with immunoSEQ multiplex PCR; TCRdb has only the in-frame clones, and not every one. Of approximately 2,000,000 clones listed, approximately 90% are singletons. The sequenced material came from naive CD4+ T cells from PBMCs. Subset indicated: CD45RA+ positively selected. Receptors originate from a man between 18 and 35 years old in good health. Some clones in this sample may be carry-over from other donors' samples.

As for this clone: This specimen includes other DNA sequences encoding the same CDR3. This chain uses TRBV18 with TRBJ1-5, with D possibly TRBD1 on 5 matching bases. The CDR3 has 14 amino acids. The germline gives CDR1 KGHSH, CDR2 LQKENI. Trimming left V 3 bases short and J 5 bases short, with 11 bases between. The CDR3 loop is CASSPRQGDQPQHF. CDR3 nucleotides: TGTGCCAGCTCACCGCGGCAGGGCGATCAGCCCCAGCATTTT.

This chain connects TRBV5-6 to TRBJ2-5; D unclear. The CDR3 is 13 residues long. Trimming cost V 2 bases and J 2 bases, with 7 bases left between them. The V gene's germline CDR1 is SGHDT and CDR2 YYEEEE. CDR3 residues: CASSFGSQETQYF. CDR3 bases: TGTGCCAGCAGCTTCGGCAGTCAAGAGACCCAGTACTTC.

The chain has TRBV6-1 and TRBJ2-1, with D possibly being TRBD2 (6 bases). The CDR3 is 13 amino acids. CDR1 is MNHNS and CDR2 is SASEGT in the germline V gene. V was cut by 8 bases and J by 7 bases, with 15 bases left in between. The CDR3 reads CASGYGLANEQFF. CDR3 sequence (DNA): TGTGCCAGCGGTTATGGGCTAGCGAATGAGCAGTTCTTC.

The chain joins TRBV5-4 to TRBJ2-1; either TRBD1 or TRBD2 may supply D (5 bases each). V was trimmed by 4 bases and J by 6 bases, leaving 26 bases between them. The CDR3 runs 18 residues. CDR1 SGHNT and CDR2 YYREEE come from the germline V gene (reference sequence). Here the CDR3 DNA reads TGTGCCAGCAGCACACCCCCCGTAGGGGCCGGGGTTCGCAATGAGCAGTTCTTC. This translates into CASSTPPVGAGVRNEQFF.

The CDR3 bases are TGTGCCAGCAGCCAAGATTGGGGCCAGACTTACACAGATACGCAGTATTTT. This translates into CASSQDWGQTYTDTQYF. This sequence joins TRBV14 and TRBJ2-3; a weak D match, TRBD1 (5 bases). The CDR3 spans 17 residues. Trimming stripped 0 bases from V and 2 bases from J, with 15 bases between. In germline, CDR1 is SGHDN, CDR2 FVKESK. The full variable domain, its missing parts supplied by reference TRBV14 and TRBJ2-3, is EAGVTQFPSHSVIEKGQTVTLRCDPISGHDNLYWYRRVMGKEIKFLLHFVKESKQDESGMPNNRFLAERTGGTYSTLKVQPAELEDSGVYFCASSQDWGQTYTDTQYFGPGTRLTVL.

As to this clone: Other nucleotide sequences in the sample specify the same CDR3. CDR3 DNA sequence: TGTGCCAGCAGTTTGGCAGGGGGGGAAAAACTGTTTTTT. Its protein is CASSLAGGEKLFF. V and J are TRBV27 and TRBJ1-4, with 7 positions matching TRBD1. The germline gives CDR1 MNHEY, CDR2 SMNVEV (reference sequence). The CDR3 spans 13 residues. Trimming cost V 3 bases and J 8 bases; bases outside gene matches: 3.

This clone appeared a single time. This rearrangement joins TRBV29-1 to TRBJ2-1; 8 bases align to TRBD1. V dropped 3 bases and J dropped 7; count of bases not matched to a gene: 2. The CDR3 has 12 residues. The germline V gene has CDR1 SQVTM and CDR2 ANQGSEA. CDR3 region: CSVDTGGNEQFF. The CDR3 DNA reads TGCAGCGTTGATACAGGGGGAAATGAGCAGTTCTTC.

A single count supports this clone. J is TRBJ1-6 and V is TRBV30; TRBD1 is a possible D gene (5 bases). The CDR3 is made up of 15 amino acids. Between the trimmed V and J ends, which lost 1 base and 0 bases, there was a span of 7 bases. Germline V gives CDR1 GTSNPN, CDR2 SVGIG (reference sequence). The DNA for the CDR3 is TGTGCCTGGAGTGCCGGGACCTCCTATAATTCACCCCTCCACTTT. Translating gives CAWSAGTSYNSPLHF.

This clone is a singleton in its sample. This CDR3 is CATSKGGHTIYF. CDR3 sequence (DNA): TGTGCCACCAGCAAAGGGGGTCACACCATATATTTT. The chain has TRBV15 and TRBJ1-3; perhaps TRBD1 as D (6 bases). CDR3 length equals 12 residues. CDR1 is LNHNV and CDR2 is YYDKDF in the germline V gene (reference sequence). The V gene lost 4 bases and the J gene lost 8 bases, with 9 bases spanning the gap.

V gene TRBV27 combines with J gene TRBJ2-3, with 9 nucleotides matching TRBD2. Germline V gene data show CDR1 as MNHEY and CDR2 as SMNVEV (reference sequence). The CDR3 is 16 residues long. The trim removed 0 bases at V and 3 bases at J, leaving 4 bases unmatched. The CDR3 is CASSLSRRGGTDTQYF. CDR3 DNA sequence: TGTGCCAGCAGTTTATCTCGGCGGGGGGGGACAGATACGCAGTATTTT.

This chain joins TRBV28 and TRBJ2-7, with D perhaps matching TRBD1 or TRBD2 (8 bases each). The germline V gene encodes CDR1 MDHEN and CDR2 SYDVKM. This CDR3 has 16 residues. V lost 5 bases, J lost 7 bases, and 24 bases lay in between. The CDR3 region is CASSPAGGQGLWEQYF. The CDR3 nucleotides read TGTGCCAGCAGTCCGGCGGGAGGACAGGGCTTGTGGGAGCAGTACTTC.

V gene TRBV5-1 combines with J gene TRBJ2-2; D tentatively reads TRBD1 or TRBD2 (6 bases each). The CDR3 runs 15 residues. V gave up 4 bases and J gave up 3 bases, with 13 bases separating them. Germline V gene lookup returns CDR1 SGHRS and CDR2 YFSETQ. This CDR3 reads CASSPGAIYTGELFF. CDR3 nucleotide sequence: TGCGCCAGCAGCCCGGGGGCAATTTACACCGGGGAGCTGTTTTTT.

The chain carries TRBV7-4 and TRBJ1-4; 7 bases align to TRBD1. V gave up 5 bases and J gave up 3 bases; unmatched junction bases: 18. This CDR3 comprises 19 residues. Germline values: CDR1 SGHVT, CDR2 SQSDAQ. The CDR3 sequence is CASSPRRDRGVEANEKLFF. DNA of the CDR3: TGTGCCAGCAGCCCTCGACGGGACAGAGGGGTGGAGGCTAATGAAAAACTGTTTTTT.